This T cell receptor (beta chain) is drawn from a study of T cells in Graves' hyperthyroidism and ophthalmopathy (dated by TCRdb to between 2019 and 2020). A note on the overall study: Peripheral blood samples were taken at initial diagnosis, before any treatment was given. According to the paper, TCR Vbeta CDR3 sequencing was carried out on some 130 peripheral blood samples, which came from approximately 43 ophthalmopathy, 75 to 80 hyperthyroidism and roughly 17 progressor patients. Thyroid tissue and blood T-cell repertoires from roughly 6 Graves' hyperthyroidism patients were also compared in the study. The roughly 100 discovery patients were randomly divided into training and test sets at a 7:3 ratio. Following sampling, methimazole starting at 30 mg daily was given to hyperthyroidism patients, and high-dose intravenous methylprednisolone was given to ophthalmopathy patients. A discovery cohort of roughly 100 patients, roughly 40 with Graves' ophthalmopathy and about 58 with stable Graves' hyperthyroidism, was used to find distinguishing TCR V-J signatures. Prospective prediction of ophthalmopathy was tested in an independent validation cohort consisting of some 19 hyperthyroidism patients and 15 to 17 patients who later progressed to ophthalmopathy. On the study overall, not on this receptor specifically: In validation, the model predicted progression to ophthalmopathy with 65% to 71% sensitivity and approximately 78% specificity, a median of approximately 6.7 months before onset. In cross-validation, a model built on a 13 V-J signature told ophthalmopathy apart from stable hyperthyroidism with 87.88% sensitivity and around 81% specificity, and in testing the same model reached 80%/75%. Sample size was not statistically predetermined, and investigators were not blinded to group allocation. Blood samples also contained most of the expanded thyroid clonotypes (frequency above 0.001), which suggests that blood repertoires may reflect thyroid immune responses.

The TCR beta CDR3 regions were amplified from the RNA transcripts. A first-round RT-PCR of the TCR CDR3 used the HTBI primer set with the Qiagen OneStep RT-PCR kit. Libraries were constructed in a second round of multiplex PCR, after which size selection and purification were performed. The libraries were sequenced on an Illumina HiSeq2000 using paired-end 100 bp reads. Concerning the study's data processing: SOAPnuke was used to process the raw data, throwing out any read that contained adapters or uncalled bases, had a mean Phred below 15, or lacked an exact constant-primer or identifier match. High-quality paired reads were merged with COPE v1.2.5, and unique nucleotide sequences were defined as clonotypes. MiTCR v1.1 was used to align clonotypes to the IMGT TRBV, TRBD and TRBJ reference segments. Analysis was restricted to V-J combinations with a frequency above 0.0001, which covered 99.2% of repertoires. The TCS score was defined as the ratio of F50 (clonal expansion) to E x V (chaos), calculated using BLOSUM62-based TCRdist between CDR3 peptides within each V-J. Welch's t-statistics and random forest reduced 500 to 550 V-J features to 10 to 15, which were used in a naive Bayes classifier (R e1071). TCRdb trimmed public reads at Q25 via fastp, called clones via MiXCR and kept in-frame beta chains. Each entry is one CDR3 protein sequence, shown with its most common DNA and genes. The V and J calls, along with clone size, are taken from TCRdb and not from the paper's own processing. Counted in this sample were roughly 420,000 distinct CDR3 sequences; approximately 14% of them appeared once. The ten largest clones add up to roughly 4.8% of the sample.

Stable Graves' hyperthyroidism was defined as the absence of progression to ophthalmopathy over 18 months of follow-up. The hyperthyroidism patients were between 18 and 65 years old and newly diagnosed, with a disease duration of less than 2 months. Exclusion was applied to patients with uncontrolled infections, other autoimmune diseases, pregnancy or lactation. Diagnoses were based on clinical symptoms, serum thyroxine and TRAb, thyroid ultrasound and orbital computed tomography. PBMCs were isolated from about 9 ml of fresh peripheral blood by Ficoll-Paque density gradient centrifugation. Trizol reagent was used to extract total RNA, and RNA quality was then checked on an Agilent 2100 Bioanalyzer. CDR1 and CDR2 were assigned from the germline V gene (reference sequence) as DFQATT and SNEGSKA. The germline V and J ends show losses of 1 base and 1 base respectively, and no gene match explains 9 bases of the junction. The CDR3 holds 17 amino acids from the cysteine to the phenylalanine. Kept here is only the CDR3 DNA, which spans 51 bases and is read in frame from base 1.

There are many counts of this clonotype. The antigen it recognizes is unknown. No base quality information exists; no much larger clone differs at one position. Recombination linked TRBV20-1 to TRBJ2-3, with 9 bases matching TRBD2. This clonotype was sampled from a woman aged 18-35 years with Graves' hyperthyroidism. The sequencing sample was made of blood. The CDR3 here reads CSARGISGSKGTDTQYF. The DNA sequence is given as TGCAGTGCTAGAGGTATTAGCGGGAGTAAGGGCACAGATACGCAGTATTTT.